A selection of T cell receptor beta chains follows, all from one sample in a study of response to subunit inactivated influenza vaccine. TCRdb recomputed calls from the RT-PCR reads with MiXCR, one row per CDR3 protein. Of 400,000 to 550,000 distinct CDR3 sequences listed, 25% are singletons. Specimen: CD4+ T cells sorted from PBMCs, collected about 5 days after vaccination. The receptor source for this set is a man in his forties or fifties who received an inactivated influenza vaccine. Both conserved end residues are part of each CDR3. The D gene is left open where the match is weak. The listing skips clone size in some rows; elsewhere it reads once, few, many or a size class.

j_call: TRBJ2-5
v_call: TRBV7-9
clone_size: .
d_call: .
cdr3_nt: TGTGCTAGCAGCCTCCCGGATCCCCAAGGGACCCAGTACTTC
cdr3_aa: CASSLPDPQGTQYF

j_call: TRBJ1-1
v_call: TRBV5-5
clone_size: many
d_call: .
cdr3_nt: TGTGCCACCCAGTTGGATATGAACACTGAAGCTTTCTTT
cdr3_aa: CATQLDMNTEAFF

j_call: TRBJ1-3
v_call: TRBV12-3/TRBV12-4
clone_size: few
d_call: .
cdr3_nt: TGTGCCAGCAGCTCACCCCTGAGGTCTGGAAACACCATATATTTT
cdr3_aa: CASSSPLRSGNTIYF

j_call: TRBJ2-3
v_call: TRBV5-1
clone_size: many
d_call: .
cdr3_nt: TGCGCCAGCAGCTTGGGGCAGGAGTCAGATACGCAGTATTTT
cdr3_aa: CASSLGQESDTQYF

j_call: TRBJ2-1
v_call: TRBV20-1
clone_size: few
d_call: .
cdr3_nt: TGCAGTGCTCAGAGCGGGCCCAGATACAATGAGCAGTTCTTC
cdr3_aa: CSAQSGPRYNEQFF

j_call: TRBJ1-1
v_call: TRBV20-1
clone_size: few
d_call: .
cdr3_nt: TGCAGTGCTAGAGACGTGGGCGCTGAAGCTTTCTTT
cdr3_aa: CSARDVGAEAFF

j_call: TRBJ2-3
v_call: TRBV27
clone_size: .
d_call: TRBD2
cdr3_nt: TGTGCCAGCAGCCGGGCGCAGTGGCGGGGGGGGGCAGATACGCAGTATTTT
cdr3_aa: CASSRAQWRGGADTQYF

j_call: TRBJ1-4
v_call: TRBV12-3/TRBV12-4
clone_size: few
d_call: .
cdr3_nt: TGTGCCAGCAGTGACAACCGGGGGCCTGAAAAACTGTTTTTT
cdr3_aa: CASSDNRGPEKLFF

j_call: TRBJ2-2
v_call: TRBV18
clone_size: few
d_call: .
cdr3_nt: TGTGCCAGCTCACCACTTGCGGGAAACACCGGGGAGCTGTTTTTT
cdr3_aa: CASSPLAGNTGELFF

j_call: TRBJ2-3
v_call: TRBV4-2
clone_size: many
d_call: TRBD2
cdr3_nt: TGTGCCAGCAGCCAAGAAGTTCTAGCGGGGGTCACAGATACGCAGTATTTT
cdr3_aa: CASSQEVLAGVTDTQYF

j_call: TRBJ2-3
v_call: TRBV29-1
clone_size: .
d_call: TRBD2
cdr3_nt: TGCAGCGTTGAACTAGCGGGAGGGCCCATGAGGACAGATACGCAGTATTTT
cdr3_aa: CSVELAGGPMRTDTQYF

j_call: TRBJ2-5
v_call: TRBV6-2/TRBV6-3
clone_size: few
d_call: .
cdr3_nt: TGTGCCAGCAGTTACTATCATACAGGGCCGGAGGAGACCCAGTACTTC
cdr3_aa: CASSYYHTGPEETQYF

j_call: TRBJ2-1
v_call: TRBV20-1
clone_size: many
d_call: TRBD2
cdr3_nt: TGCAGTGCTCGCCGGGGGGGCCTGAGTGAGCAGTTCTTC
cdr3_aa: CSARRGGLSEQFF

j_call: TRBJ1-1
v_call: TRBV12-3/TRBV12-4
clone_size: few
d_call: .
cdr3_nt: TGTGCCAGCAGTCCGGGGTACCAGAACACTGAAGCTTTCTTT
cdr3_aa: CASSPGYQNTEAFF

j_call: TRBJ2-3
v_call: TRBV2
clone_size: few
d_call: .
cdr3_nt: TGTGCCAGCAGCCCCTCCCGGCGGCCTAGCACAGATACGCAGTATTTT
cdr3_aa: CASSPSRRPSTDTQYF

j_call: TRBJ1-3
v_call: TRBV7-9
clone_size: .
d_call: TRBD1
cdr3_nt: TGTGCCAGCAGCTCTAGGACAGGGTCTGCGGCTGGAAACACCATATATTTT
cdr3_aa: CASSSRTGSAAGNTIYF

j_call: TRBJ2-3
v_call: TRBV20-1
clone_size: .
d_call: .
cdr3_nt: TGCAGTGCTAGAAACGGGGGAGATACGCAGTATTTT
cdr3_aa: CSARNGGDTQYF

j_call: TRBJ2-1
v_call: TRBV11-2
clone_size: once
d_call: TRBD2
cdr3_nt: TGTGCCAGCAGCTTGAGCGGGATTGGAGAGCAGTTCTTC
cdr3_aa: CASSLSGIGEQFF

j_call: TRBJ1-4
v_call: TRBV7-8
clone_size: few
d_call: .
cdr3_nt: TGTGCCAGCAGCTTAGCGCTCGGATTTTCTAATGAAAAACTGTTTTTT
cdr3_aa: CASSLALGFSNEKLFF

j_call: TRBJ1-2
v_call: TRBV30
clone_size: few
d_call: .
cdr3_nt: TGTGCCTGGAGTGTACAGGAGCGCTATGGCTACACCTTC
cdr3_aa: CAWSVQERYGYTF

j_call: TRBJ2-7
v_call: TRBV12-3/TRBV12-4
clone_size: .
d_call: TRBD2
cdr3_nt: TGTGCCAGCAGTGGCGGGGGGTCAGACAGAGAGCAGTACTTC
cdr3_aa: CASSGGGSDREQYF

j_call: TRBJ2-1
v_call: TRBV11-2
clone_size: few
d_call: .
cdr3_nt: TGTGCCAGCAGGGTCCAAAAATGGGACCGCAGTAGCTCCTACAATGAGCAGTTCTTC
cdr3_aa: CASRVQKWDRSSSYNEQFF

j_call: TRBJ2-3
v_call: TRBV29-1
clone_size: .
d_call: .
cdr3_nt: TGCAGCGTTGAGATACTGAATACGCAGTATTTT
cdr3_aa: CSVEILNTQYF

j_call: TRBJ2-2
v_call: TRBV5-1
clone_size: few
d_call: .
cdr3_nt: TGCGCCAGCAGCTTGACACAGAGGAACACCGGGGAGCTGTTTTTT
cdr3_aa: CASSLTQRNTGELFF

j_call: TRBJ2-1
v_call: TRBV5-6
clone_size: .
d_call: TRBD1
cdr3_nt: TGTGCCAGCAGCTTGGAAGACAGGGCCTACAATGAGCAGTTCTTC
cdr3_aa: CASSLEDRAYNEQFF